These 9 T cell receptor beta chains originate from one sample sequenced in a study of blood T cells in healthy people across ages. Using a J-beta primer mix together with a sample-barcoded 5' primer, a second PCR was run for roughly 6 to 11 cycles. TCRdb re-called the 5' RACE reads with MiXCR, one entry per CDR3 protein. The data contain about 970,000 distinct CDR3 sequences, just over 50% of them singletons. The specimen was blood. All receptors derive from an older woman in good health.

A word on this clonotype: The junction departs from the called germline gene at one end, perhaps through a read error. The rearrangement uses TRBV4-3 and TRBJ2-5; D might be TRBD1 (6 bases). The CDR3 is 19 amino acids. CDR1 is LGHNA, CDR2 YSLEER, per germline. The chain's CDR3 is CDSSQDRAGVQGFEETQYF. Written as DNA, the CDR3 is TGCGACAGCAGCCAAGATCGGGCTGGGGTACAGGGCTTTGAAGAGACCCAGTACTTC.

V and J are TRBV20-1 and TRBJ2-1; 9 positions match TRBD2. Trimming at V came to 6 bases and at J to 6 bases, leaving 9 bases not matched to a gene. Germline assignment: CDR1 DFQATT and CDR2 SNEGSKA (reference sequence). CDR3 size: 14 residues. The CDR3 reads CSAPGGRGVNEQFF. CDR3 bases: TGCAGTGCCCCCGGCGGGAGGGGGGTCAATGAGCAGTTCTTC.

The V gene is TRBV4-1, the J gene TRBJ1-2; the match to TRBD1 covers 8 bases. Germline V gives CDR1 MGHRA, CDR2 YSYEKL. This CDR3 comprises 14 residues. V shed 3 bases and J 12 bases; nucleotides not matched to a gene: 12. CDR3 nucleotides: TGCGCCAGCAGCCAGATAGCGACAGGGGTGGGCAACACCTTC. Protein: CASSQIATGVGNTF.

Details on this clonotype: A much bigger clone sits one base away, suggesting this may be a read error. The V call is TRBV5-5, the J call TRBJ2-6, with D unresolved. V was clipped by 0 bases and J by 2 bases, with 6 bases between them. The CDR3 runs 15 residues. CDR1 SGHKS and CDR2 YYEKEE come from the germline V gene (reference sequence). Here the CDR3 DNA reads TGTGCCAGCAGCTTGGCCGACCCTGGGGCCAACGTCCTGACTTTC. Translation gives CASSLADPGANVLTF.

On this clonotype: At one of its ends the junction is not consistent with the germline gene, which may arise from a read error. The chain is built from TRBV28 and TRBJ2-5; 16 nucleotides line up with TRBD2. CDR1 and CDR2 from the germline V gene are MDHEN and SYDVKM. The CDR3 spans 17 residues. CDR3 DNA sequence: TGCGCCAGCAGTTTGGCGGGACTAGCGGGAGGGGGAGCGACCCAGTACTTC. It is translated as CASSLAGLAGGGATQYF.

The chain joins TRBV9 to TRBJ2-1; a possible D gene is TRBD2 (5 bases). Germline V CDR1 and CDR2: SGDLS, YYNGEE. The CDR3 is 15 residues long. Trimming removed 3 bases at V and 2 bases at J, with 12 bases between. The DNA for the CDR3 is TGTGCCAGCAGCGCAACTAGGTATGCCTACAATGAGCAGTTCTTC. It yields the protein CASSATRYAYNEQFF.

The V and J genes are TRBV30 and TRBJ2-7, with D perhaps matching TRBD2 (5 bases). Per the germline V gene, CDR1 is GTSNPN and CDR2 is SVGIG (reference sequence). Trimming pared 3 bases from V and 0 bases from J, leaving 9 bases between. CDR3 length: 13 residues. The CDR3 DNA reads as TGTGCCTGGAGCCGGGGTAGCTCCTACGAGCAGTACTTC. It codes for CAWSRGSSYEQYF.

The rearrangement links TRBV20-1 to TRBJ1-1; D call uncertain. The ends were cut back, 4 bases at V and 1 base at J, with 16 bases in the middle. Germline values: CDR1 DFQATT, CDR2 SNEGSKA (reference sequence). This CDR3 is built from 15 residues. The CDR3 region is CSAIKPLSGNTEAFF. DNA of the CDR3: TGCAGTGCTATCAAGCCTCTCAGCGGGAACACTGAAGCTTTCTTT.

The sample holds one count of this clonotype. An end of the junction differs from the germline gene, which may be a read error. Here the CDR3 DNA reads TGTGCCAGCAGCATCCCGCATAGCGGGAGTACCGTCCTCACAGATACGCAGTATTTC. Amino acids: CASSIPHSGSTVLTDTQYF. This chain connects TRBV7-2 to TRBJ2-3; 9 bases align to TRBD2. The CDR3 length is 19 residues. Germline V gives CDR1 SGHTA, CDR2 FQGNSA.